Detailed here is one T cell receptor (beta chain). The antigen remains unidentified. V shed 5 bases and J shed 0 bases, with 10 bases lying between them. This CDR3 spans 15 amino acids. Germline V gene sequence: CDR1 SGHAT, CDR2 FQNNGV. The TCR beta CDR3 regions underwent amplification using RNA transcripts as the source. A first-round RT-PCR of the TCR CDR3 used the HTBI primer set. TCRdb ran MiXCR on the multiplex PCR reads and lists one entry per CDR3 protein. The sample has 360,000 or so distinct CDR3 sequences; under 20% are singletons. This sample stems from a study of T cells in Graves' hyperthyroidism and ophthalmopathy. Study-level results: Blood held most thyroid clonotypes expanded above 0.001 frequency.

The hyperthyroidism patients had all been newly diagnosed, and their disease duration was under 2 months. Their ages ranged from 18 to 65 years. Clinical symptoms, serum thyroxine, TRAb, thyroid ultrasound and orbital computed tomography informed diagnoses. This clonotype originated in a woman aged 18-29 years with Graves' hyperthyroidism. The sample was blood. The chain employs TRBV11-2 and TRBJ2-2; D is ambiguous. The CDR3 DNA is TGTGCCAGCAGCCCATTAGGGACGAACACCGGGGAGCTGTTTTTT. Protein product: CASSPLGTNTGELFF.